The sequence of this T cell receptor delta chain was determined in a study of Vδ1+ human thymocytes. RNA was extracted from the cells and then reverse transcribed. CDR3 amplicons came from multiplex PCR with pooled V-gene forward and constant-region reverse primers. TCRdb re-called the multiplex PCR reads using CATT. The sample lists 80,000 or so delta-chain clones, roughly a third occurring once. The CDR3 extends over 18 amino acids. CDR1 is TSWWSYY, CDR2 QGS, per germline. V lost 0 bases, J lost 7 bases, and 21 bases lay in between. Findings of the study overall: Highly polyclonal TRG and TRD repertoires with Gaussian CDR3 length distributions appeared in thymus.

As for this clone: Its antigen remains unknown.

V gene TRDV1 combines with J gene TRDJ2, with a tentative D call TRDD2 (5 bases). Sequenced: Vdelta1+ gamma-delta thymocytes from the thymus. The subset here: FACS-sorted CD3+ TCRalphabeta- TCRVdelta1+ TCRVdelta2- thymocytes. This receptor was identified in a boy under three years old who had congenital heart surgery. The CDR3 reads CALGELAYDGPTEAQLFF. The CDR3 bases are TGTGCTCTTGGGGAACTGGCCTACGATGGCCCCACTGAAGCACAACTCTTCTTT.